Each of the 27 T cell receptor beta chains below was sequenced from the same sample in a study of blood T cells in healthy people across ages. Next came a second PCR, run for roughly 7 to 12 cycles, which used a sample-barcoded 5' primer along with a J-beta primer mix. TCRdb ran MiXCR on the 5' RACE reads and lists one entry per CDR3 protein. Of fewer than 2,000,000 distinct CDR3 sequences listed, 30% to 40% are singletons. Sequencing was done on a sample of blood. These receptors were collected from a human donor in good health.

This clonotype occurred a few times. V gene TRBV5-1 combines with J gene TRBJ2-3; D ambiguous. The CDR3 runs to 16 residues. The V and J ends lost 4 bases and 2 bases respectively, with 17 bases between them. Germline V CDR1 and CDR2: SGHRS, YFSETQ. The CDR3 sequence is CASSPNTLFATDTQYF. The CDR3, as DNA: TGCGCCAGCAGCCCAAACACCCTCTTCGCCACAGATACGCAGTATTTT.

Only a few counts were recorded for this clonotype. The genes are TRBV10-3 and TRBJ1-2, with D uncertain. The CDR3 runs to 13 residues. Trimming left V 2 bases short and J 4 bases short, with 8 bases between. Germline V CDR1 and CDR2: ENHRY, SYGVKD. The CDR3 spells CAISENSLYGYTF. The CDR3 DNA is TGTGCCATCAGTGAGAACAGCCTCTATGGCTACACCTTC.

The CDR3 DNA sequence: TGTGCCAGCAGTTTTTACGGCCCACCAAACTATGGCTACACCTTC. It yields the protein CASSFYGPPNYGYTF. The V call is TRBV28, the J call TRBJ1-2; unclear D gene. CDR1 and CDR2 (germline): MDHEN, SYDVKM. V was pared by 3 bases and J by 2 bases, with 13 bases between. This CDR3 comprises 15 residues.

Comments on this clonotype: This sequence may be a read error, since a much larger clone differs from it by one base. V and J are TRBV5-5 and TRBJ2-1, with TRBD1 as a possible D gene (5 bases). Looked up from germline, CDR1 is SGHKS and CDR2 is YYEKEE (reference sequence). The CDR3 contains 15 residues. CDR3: CASSFRPDTRNERFF. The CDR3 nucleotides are TGTGCCAGCAGCTTTCGTCCGGACACAAGGAATGAGCGGTTCTTC.

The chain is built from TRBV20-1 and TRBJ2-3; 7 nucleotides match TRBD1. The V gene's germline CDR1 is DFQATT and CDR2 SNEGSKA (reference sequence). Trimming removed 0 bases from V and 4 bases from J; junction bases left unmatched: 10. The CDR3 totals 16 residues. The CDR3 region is CSAREVTGARADTQYF. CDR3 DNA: TGCAGTGCTAGAGAGGTCACAGGGGCTAGGGCAGATACGCAGTATTTT.

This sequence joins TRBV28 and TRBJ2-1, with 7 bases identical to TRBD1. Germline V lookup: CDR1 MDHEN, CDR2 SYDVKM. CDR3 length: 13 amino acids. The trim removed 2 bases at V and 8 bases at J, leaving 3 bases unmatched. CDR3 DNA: TGTGCCAGCAGTTTAAGGGGGCCCCATGAGCAGTTCTTC. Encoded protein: CASSLRGPHEQFF.

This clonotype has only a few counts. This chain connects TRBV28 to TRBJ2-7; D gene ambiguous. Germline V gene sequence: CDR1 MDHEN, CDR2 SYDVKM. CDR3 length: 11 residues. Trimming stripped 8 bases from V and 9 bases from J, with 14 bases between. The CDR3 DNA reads TGTGCCAGCCGACGGTGGTTCGGGCAGTACTTC. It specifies CASRRWFGQYF.

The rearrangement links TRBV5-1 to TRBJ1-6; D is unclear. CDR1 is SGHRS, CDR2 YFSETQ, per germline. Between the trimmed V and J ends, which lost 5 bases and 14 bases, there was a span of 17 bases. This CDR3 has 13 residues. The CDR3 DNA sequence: TGCGCCAGCAGAGAGTTACCTTCTCCTGCCCTCCACTTT. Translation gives CASRELPSPALHF.

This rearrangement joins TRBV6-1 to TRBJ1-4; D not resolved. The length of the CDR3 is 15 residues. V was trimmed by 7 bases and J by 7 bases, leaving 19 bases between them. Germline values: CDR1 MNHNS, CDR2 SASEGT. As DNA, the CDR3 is TGTGCCAGCATTCTCACCTTGGGCGCGGGTGAAAAACTGTTTTTT. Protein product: CASILTLGAGEKLFF.

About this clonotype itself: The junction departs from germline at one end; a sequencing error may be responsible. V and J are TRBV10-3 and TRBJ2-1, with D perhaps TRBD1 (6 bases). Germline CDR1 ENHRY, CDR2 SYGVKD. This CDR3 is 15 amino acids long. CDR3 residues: CAIRASGTFHNEQVF. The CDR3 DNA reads TGTGCCATCAGAGCCTCCGGGACATTTCACAATGAGCAGGTCTTC.

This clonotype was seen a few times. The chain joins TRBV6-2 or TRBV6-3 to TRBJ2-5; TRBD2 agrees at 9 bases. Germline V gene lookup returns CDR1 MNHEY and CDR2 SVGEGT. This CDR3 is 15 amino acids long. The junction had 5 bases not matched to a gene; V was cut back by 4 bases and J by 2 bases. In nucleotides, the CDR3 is TGTGCCAGCAGTTCTCGTCTAGCGGGGCAAGAGACCCAGTACTTC. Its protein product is CASSSRLAGQETQYF.

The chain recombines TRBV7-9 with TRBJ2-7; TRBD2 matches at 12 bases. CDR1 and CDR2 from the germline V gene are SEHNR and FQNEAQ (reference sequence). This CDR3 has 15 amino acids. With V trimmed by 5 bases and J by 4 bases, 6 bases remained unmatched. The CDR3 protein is CASSTRTSGDYEQYF. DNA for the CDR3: TGTGCCAGCAGCACCCGGACTAGCGGGGATTACGAGCAGTACTTC.

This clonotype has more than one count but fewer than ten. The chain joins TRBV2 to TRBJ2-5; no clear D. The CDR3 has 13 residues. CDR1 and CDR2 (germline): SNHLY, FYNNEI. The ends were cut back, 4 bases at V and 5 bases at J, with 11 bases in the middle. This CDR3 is CASSVGARETQYF. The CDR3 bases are TGTGCCAGCAGTGTAGGAGCACGCGAGACCCAGTACTTC.

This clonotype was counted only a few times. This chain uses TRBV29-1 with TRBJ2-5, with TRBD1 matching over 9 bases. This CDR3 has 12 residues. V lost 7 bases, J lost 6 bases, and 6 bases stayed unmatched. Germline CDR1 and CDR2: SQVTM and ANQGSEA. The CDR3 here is CSARTGEKTQYF. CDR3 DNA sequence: TGCAGCGCTAGGACAGGGGAGAAGACCCAGTACTTC.

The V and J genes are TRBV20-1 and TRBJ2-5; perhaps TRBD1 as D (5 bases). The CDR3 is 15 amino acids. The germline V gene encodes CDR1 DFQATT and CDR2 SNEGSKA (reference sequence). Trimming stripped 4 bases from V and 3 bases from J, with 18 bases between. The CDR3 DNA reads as TGCAGTGCTAAGCCTTCAGGGCATCCCAAAGAGACCCAGTACTTC. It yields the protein CSAKPSGHPKETQYF.

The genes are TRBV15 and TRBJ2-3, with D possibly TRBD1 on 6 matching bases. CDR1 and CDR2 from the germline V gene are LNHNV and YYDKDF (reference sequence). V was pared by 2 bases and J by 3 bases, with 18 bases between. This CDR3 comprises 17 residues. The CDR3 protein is CATSRRPRDTATDTQYF. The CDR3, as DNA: TGTGCCACCAGCAGACGCCCTCGGGACACCGCAACAGATACGCAGTATTTT.

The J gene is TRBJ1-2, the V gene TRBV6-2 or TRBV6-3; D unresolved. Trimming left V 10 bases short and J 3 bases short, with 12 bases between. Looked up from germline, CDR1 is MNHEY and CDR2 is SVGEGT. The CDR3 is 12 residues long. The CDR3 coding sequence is TGTGCCACCAAGGAGACCTACTATGGCTACACCTTC. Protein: CATKETYYGYTF.

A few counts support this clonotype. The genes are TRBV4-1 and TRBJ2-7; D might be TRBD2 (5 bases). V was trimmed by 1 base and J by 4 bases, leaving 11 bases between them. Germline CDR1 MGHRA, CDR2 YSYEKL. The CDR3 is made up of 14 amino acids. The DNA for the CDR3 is TGCGCCAGCAGCCAAGCGGCGGGTAGATACGAGCAGTACTTC. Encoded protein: CASSQAAGRYEQYF.

CDR3 in DNA: TGTGCCAGCAGCCTGACTCAGGTCTATGGCTACACCTTC. As protein: CASSLTQVYGYTF. V and J are TRBV12-3 or TRBV12-4 and TRBJ1-2; unclear D gene. Trimming cost V 6 bases and J 4 bases, with 12 bases left between them. The CDR3 consists of 13 residues.

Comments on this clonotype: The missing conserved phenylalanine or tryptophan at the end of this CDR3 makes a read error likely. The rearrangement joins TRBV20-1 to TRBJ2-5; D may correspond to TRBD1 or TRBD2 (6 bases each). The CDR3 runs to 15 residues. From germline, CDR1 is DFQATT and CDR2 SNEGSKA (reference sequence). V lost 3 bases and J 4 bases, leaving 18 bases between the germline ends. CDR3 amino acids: CSASPRTPGAETQYL. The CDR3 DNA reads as TGCAGTGCTAGCCCTAGGACCCCGGGGGCAGAGACCCAGTACTTG.

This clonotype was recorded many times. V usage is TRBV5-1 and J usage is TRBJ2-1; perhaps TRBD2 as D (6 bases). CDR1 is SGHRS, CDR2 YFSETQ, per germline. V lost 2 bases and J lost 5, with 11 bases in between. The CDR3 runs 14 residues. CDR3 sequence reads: CASSLGGVDNEQFF. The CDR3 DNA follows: TGCGCCAGCAGCTTAGGCGGGGTGGACAATGAGCAGTTCTTC.

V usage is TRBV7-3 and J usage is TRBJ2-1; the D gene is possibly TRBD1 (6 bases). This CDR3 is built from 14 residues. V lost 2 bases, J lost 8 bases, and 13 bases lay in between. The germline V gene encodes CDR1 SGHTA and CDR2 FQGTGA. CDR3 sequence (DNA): TGTGCCAGCAGCTTAGGGGGCCGTGCCCATGAGCAGTTCTTC. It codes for CASSLGGRAHEQFF.

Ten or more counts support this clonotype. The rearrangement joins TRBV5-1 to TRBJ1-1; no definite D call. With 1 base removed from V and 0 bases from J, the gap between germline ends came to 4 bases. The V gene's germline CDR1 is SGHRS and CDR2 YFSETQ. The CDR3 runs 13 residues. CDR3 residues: CASSLKMNTEAFF. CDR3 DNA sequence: TGCGCCAGCAGCTTGAAGATGAACACTGAAGCTTTCTTT.

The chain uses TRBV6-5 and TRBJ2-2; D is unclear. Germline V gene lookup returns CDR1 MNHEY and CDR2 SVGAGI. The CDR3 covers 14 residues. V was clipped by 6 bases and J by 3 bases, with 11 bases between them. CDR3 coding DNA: TGTGCCAGCAGCCTAACGCTACACACCGGGGAGCTGTTTTTT. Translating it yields CASSLTLHTGELFF.

CDR3 DNA sequence: TGTGCCAGCAGCCGGGGGCCCGACAGAGCCTACGAGCAGTACTTC. This translates into CASSRGPDRAYEQYF. V is TRBV5-6 and J is TRBJ2-7; tentatively, D is TRBD1 or TRBD2 (6 bases each). CDR1 SGHDT and CDR2 YYEEEE come from the germline V gene. Trimming stripped 4 bases from V and 2 bases from J, with 16 bases between. The CDR3 spans 15 residues.

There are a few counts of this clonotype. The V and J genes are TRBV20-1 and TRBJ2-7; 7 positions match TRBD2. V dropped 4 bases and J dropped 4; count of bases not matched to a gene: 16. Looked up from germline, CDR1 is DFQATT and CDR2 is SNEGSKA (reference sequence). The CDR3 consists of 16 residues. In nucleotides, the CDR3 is TGCAGTGCTACTAAATTGGGCGCGGGGGTATTTTACGAGCAGTACTTC. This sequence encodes CSATKLGAGVFYEQYF.

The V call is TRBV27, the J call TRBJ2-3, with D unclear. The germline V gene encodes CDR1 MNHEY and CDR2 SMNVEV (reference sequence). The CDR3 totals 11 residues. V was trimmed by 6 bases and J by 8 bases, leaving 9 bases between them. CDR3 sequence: CASRLGGTQYF. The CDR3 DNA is TGTGCCAGCAGGTTGGGTGGTACGCAGTATTTT.